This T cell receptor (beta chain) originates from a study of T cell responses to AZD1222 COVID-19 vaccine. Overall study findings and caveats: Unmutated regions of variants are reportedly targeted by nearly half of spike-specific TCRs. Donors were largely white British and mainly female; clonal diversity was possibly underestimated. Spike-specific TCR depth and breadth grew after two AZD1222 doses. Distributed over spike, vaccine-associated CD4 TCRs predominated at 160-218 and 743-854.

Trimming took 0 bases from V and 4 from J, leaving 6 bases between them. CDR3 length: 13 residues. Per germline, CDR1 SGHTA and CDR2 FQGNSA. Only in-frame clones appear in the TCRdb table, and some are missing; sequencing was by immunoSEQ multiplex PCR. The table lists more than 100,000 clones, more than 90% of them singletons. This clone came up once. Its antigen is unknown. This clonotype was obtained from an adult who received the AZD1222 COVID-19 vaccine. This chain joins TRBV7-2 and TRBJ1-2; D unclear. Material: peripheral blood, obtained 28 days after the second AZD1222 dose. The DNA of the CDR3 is TGTGCCAGCAGCTTAGCGACATCCTATGGCTACACCTTC. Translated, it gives CASSLATSYGYTF.